This T cell receptor beta chain emerged from a study of OX40 agonist ivuxolimab in advanced cancers. For the study at large: Patients took ivuxolimab, an agonistic anti-OX40 (CD134) antibody. Cancers in dose escalation were hepatocellular, melanoma, renal cell and head and neck.

Study-wide findings and caveats: On average, CD8+ T cells showed a greater number of expanded clones than CD4+.

Trimming removed 0 bases at V and 4 bases at J, with 12 bases between. CDR3 length: 15 amino acids. CDR1 is MNHEY, CDR2 SMNVEV, per germline (reference sequence). A remark on this clone: Its antigen remains unidentified.

Assay used: immunoSEQ multiplex PCR; TCRdb lists only in-frame clones, some missing. Altogether some 87,000 clones are present, 88% being singletons, with the ten largest covering 0.6% to 0.9%. Autoimmune disease history or systemic immunosuppression meant exclusion. The rearrangement links TRBV27 to TRBJ1-2; D remains unclear. The sample in question was CD4+ or CD8+ T cells sorted from blood, obtained in a trial of the OX40 agonist ivuxolimab. This receptor was obtained from an adult with an advanced solid tumor such as melanoma, head and neck, liver or kidney cancer. The CDR3 reads CASSLSPQNGYGYTF. In nucleotides, the CDR3 is TGTGCCAGCAGTTTATCCCCTCAAAACGGCTATGGCTACACCTTC.